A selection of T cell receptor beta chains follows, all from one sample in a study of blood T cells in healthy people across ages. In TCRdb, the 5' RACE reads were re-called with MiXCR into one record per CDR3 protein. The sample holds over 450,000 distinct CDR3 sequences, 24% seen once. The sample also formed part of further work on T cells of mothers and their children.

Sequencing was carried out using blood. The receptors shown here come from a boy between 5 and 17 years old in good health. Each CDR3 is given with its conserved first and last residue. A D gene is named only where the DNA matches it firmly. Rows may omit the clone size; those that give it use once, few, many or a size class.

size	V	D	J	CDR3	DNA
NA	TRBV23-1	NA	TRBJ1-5	CASSQSGGPVSNQPQHF	TGCGCCAGCAGTCAATCCGGAGGCCCCGTTAGCAATCAGCCCCAGCATTTT
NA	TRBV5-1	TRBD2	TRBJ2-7	CASSSQGLAGTYEQYF	TGCGCCAGCAGCTCTCAGGGACTAGCGGGGACCTACGAGCAGTACTTC
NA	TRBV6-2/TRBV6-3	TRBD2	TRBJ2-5	CASSYYEYETSGYYQETQYF	TGTGCCAGCAGTTACTACGAGTATGAGACTAGCGGGTACTACCAAGAGACCCAGTACTTC
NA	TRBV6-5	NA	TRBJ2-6	CASKSYSGANVLTF	TGTGCCAGCAAAAGCTACTCTGGGGCCAACGTCCTGACTTTC
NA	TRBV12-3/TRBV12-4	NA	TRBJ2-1	CASSSLEEQFF	TGTGCCAGCAGTTCCCTAGAGGAGCAGTTCTTC
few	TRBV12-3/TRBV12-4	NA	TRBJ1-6	CASRTSRTVKNSPLHF	TGTGCCAGCAGAACTTCCCGGACGGTAAAGAATTCACCCCTCCACTTT
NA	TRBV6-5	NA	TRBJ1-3	CASSYSRQAGNTIYF	TGTGCCAGCAGTTACTCGCGACAGGCGGGAAACACCATATATTTT
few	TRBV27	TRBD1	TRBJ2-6	CASRGRDRVSGANVLTF	TGTGCCAGCAGGGGGCGAGACAGGGTCTCTGGGGCCAACGTCCTGACTTTC
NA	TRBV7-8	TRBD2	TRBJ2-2	CASSLASGTYTGELFF	TGTGCCAGCAGCTTAGCTAGCGGGACATACACCGGGGAGCTGTTTTTT
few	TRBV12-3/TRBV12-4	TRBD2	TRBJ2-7	CASSLARRTSGISYEQYF	TGTGCCAGCAGTTTAGCGCGAAGGACTAGCGGGATCTCCTACGAGCAGTACTTC
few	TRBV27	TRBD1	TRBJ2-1	CASSLSGQGQFF	TGTGCCAGCAGTTTATCCGGACAGGGACAGTTCTTC
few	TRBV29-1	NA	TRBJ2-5	CSVGLERVRETQYF	TGCAGTGTGGGATTGGAGCGGGTCCGAGAGACCCAGTACTTC
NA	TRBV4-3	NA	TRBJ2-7	CASSRQDRLGEKQYF	TGCGCCAGCAGCCGGCAAGACCGACTGGGGGAAAAGCAGTACTTC
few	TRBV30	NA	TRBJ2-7	CACGTDSSSGSEQYF	TGTGCCTGCGGGACGGATAGTTCTTCAGGGAGCGAGCAGTACTTC
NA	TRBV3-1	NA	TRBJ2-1	CASTTRGRGPLRYNEQFF	TGTGCCAGCACCACGAGGGGGCGGGGGCCTCTCAGATACAATGAGCAGTTCTTC
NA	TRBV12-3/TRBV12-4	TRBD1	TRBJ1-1	CASSLRTGGVTEAFF	TGTGCCAGCAGTTTGCGGACAGGGGGTGTCACTGAAGCTTTCTTT
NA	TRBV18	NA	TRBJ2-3	CASSPRRSTDTQYF	TGTGCCAGCTCACCAAGGCGGTCCACAGATACGCAGTATTTT
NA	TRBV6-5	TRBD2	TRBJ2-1	CASSYSKIAGGNNEQFF	TGTGCCAGCAGTTACTCGAAGATTGCGGGGGGCAACAATGAGCAGTTCTTC
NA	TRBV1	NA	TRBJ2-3	CTSSQSDTQYF	TGCACCAGCAGCCAATCGGATACGCAGTATTTT
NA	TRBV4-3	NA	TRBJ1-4	CASSQVVGGADEKLFF	TGCGCCAGCAGCCAAGTCGTTGGGGGCGCGGATGAAAAACTGTTTTTT
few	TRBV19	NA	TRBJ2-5	CASTSGVEETQYF	TGTGCCAGTACCTCAGGGGTTGAAGAGACCCAGTACTTC
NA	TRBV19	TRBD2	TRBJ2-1	CASTDSWRGNEQFF	TGTGCCAGTACCGACTCGTGGCGGGGGAATGAGCAGTTCTTC
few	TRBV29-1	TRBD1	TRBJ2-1	CSVESRTGVYNEQFF	TGCAGCGTTGAAAGCCGGACAGGGGTCTACAATGAGCAGTTCTTC
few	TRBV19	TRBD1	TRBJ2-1	CASSPRTGYNEQFF	TGTGCCAGTAGTCCCCGGACAGGCTACAATGAGCAGTTCTTC
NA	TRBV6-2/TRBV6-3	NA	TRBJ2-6	CASGTSSGANVLTF	TGTGCCAGCGGCACCTCCTCTGGGGCCAACGTCCTGACTTTC
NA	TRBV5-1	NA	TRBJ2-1	CASSLPSSYNERFF	TGCGCCAGCAGCTTACCAAGCTCCTACAATGAGCGGTTCTTC
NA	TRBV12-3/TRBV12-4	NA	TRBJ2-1	CASSPYRDQNNEQFF	TGTGCCAGCAGTCCCTACAGGGACCAAAACAATGAGCAGTTCTTC
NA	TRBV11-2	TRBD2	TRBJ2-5	CASSFGLAGARLGQYF	TGTGCCAGCAGCTTCGGACTAGCGGGAGCCAGGTTGGGCCAGTACTTC
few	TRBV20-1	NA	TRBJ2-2	CSAGRDSLAGELYF	TGCAGTGCTGGCCGGGACTCCCTGGCCGGGGAGCTGTATTTT
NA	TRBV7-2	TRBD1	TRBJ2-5	CASSIGQGKTQYF	TGTGCCAGCAGCATCGGACAGGGAAAGACCCAGTACTTC
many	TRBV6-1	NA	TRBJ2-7	CASSTNAAEAYEQYF	TGTGCCAGCAGTACAAATGCGGCGGAAGCCTACGAGCAGTACTTC
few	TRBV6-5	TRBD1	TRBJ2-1	CASSYTTGGGNNEQFF	TGTGCCAGCAGCTACACGACAGGGGGCGGGAACAATGAGCAGTTCTTC
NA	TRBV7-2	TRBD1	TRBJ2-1	CASSLGGTGNEQFF	TGTGCCAGCAGCTTAGGCGGGACAGGGAATGAGCAGTTCTTC
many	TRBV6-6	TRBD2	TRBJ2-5	CASSWTSGQETQYF	TGTGCCAGCAGTTGGACTAGCGGGCAAGAGACCCAGTACTTC
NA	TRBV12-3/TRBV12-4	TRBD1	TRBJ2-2	CASSQAPGQGIATGELFF	TGTGCCAGCAGTCAAGCACCGGGACAGGGGATTGCCACCGGGGAGCTGTTTTTT
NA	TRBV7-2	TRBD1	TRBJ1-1	CASSGTGTANTEAFF	TGTGCCAGCAGCGGAACCGGGACAGCGAACACTGAAGCTTTCTTT
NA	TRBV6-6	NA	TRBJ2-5	CASSYGGSQETQYF	TGTGCCAGCAGTTATGGGGGGAGCCAGGAGACCCAGTACTTC
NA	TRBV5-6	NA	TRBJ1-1	CASSQDRKAFF	TGTGCCAGCAGCCAAGACAGAAAAGCTTTCTTT
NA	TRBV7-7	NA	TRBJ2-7	CASPGQGMHSYEQYF	TGTGCTAGCCCTGGGCAGGGTATGCACTCCTACGAGCAGTACTTC
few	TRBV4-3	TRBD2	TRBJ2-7	CASSREYYERGYEQYF	TGCGCCAGCAGCCGAGAGTACTACGAGCGGGGCTACGAGCAGTACTTC
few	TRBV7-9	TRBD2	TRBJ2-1	CASSPLSGGAHNEQFF	TGTGCCAGCAGTCCCCTCAGCGGGGGAGCACACAATGAGCAGTTCTTC